This TCR beta chain is from a study of blood T cell repertoires in COVID-19. Looking at the study overall: Acute-phase and convalescent COVID-19 samples originated in the United States, Italy and Spain. Sample material is recorded as cDNA or gDNA derived from T cells, B-cell-depleted T cells, or PBMCs.

As handled by the study authors: Estimates of nucleated cell counts were drawn from the amplification of reference gene primers. Profiling relied on immunoSEQ multiplex PCR, and the TCRdb table lists in-frame clones only, not all of them. D and trimming come from the DNA, and the V and J calls and clone size come from that table. The sample lists roughly 21,000 clones, roughly 90% seen once, with 15% to 20% in the top ten. Trimming pared 1 base from V and 1 base from J, leaving 5 bases between. This CDR3 is built from 13 residues. CDR1 SGHRS and CDR2 YFSETQ come from the germline V gene. This sequence was found in a human donor with acute or convalescent COVID-19. The donor label of this sample is uncertain. The chain recombines TRBV5-1 with TRBJ1-1, with D tentatively TRBD1 (5 bases). The sample comprised peripheral blood. The CDR3 DNA reads TGCGCCAGCAGCTTGACAGGGAACACTGAAGCTTTCTTT. It encodes CASSLTGNTEAFF. Drawing the rest from reference TRBV5-1 and TRBJ1-1, the complete variable domain is KAGVTQTPRYLIKTRGQQVTLSCSPISGHRSVSWYQQTPGQGLQFLFEYFSETQRNKGNFPGRFSGRQFSNSRSEMNVSTLELGDSALYLCASSLTGNTEAFFGQGTRLTVV.